The 13 T cell receptor beta chains listed next were all sequenced from one sample in a study of T-cell reconstitution after alpha-beta-depleted transplantation in children. Unique molecular identifiers were incorporated into the prepared TCRbeta library. TCRdb itself ran the PCR reads through MiXCR, one entry per CDR3 protein. The sample yields hundreds of thousands of distinct CDR3 sequences, about 15% seen once. This sample comprised PBMCs from the stem cell graft donor, obtained from the stem cell graft. The receptor set was obtained from a human donor who donated a stem cell graft to a child with acute myeloid leukemia.

V usage is TRBV7-2 and J usage is TRBJ2-7, with D unresolved. Deletions cut 6 bases from V and 3 bases from J, with 18 bases between. CDR3 length: 15 residues. Germline V gene sequence: CDR1 SGHTA, CDR2 FQGNSA. The chain's CDR3 is CASRFTGQNYYEQYV. DNA of the CDR3: TGTGCCAGCAGGTTTACGGGCCAGAATTACTACGAGCAGTACGTC.

V and J are TRBV21-1 and TRBJ2-5; TRBD2 is the table's D call and was not checked against the DNA. TRBV21-1 counts as a pseudogene. The CDR3 is 17 amino acids. CDR3 region: CASSRRLAGETQETQYF. The DNA of the CDR3 is TGTGCCAGCAGCCGTCGACTAGCGGGGGAAACCCAAGAGACCCAGTACTTC.

V is TRBV7-9 and J is TRBJ2-3; TRBD1 might be the D (6 bases). The germline CDR1 and CDR2 sequences are SEHNR and FQNEAQ (reference sequence). V was pared by 4 bases and J by 4 bases, with 15 bases between. The CDR3 sequence is 15 residues long. The CDR3 is CASSYRAGGPDTQYF. In DNA form, the CDR3 reads TGTGCCAGCAGCTACAGGGCTGGGGGCCCAGATACGCAGTATTTT. Full variable domain (missing parts from reference TRBV7-9 and TRBJ2-3): DTGVSQNPRHKITKRGQNVTFRCDPISEHNRLYWYRQTLGQGPEFLTYFQNEAQLEKSRLLSDRFSAERPKGSFSTLEIQRTEQGDSAMYLCASSYRAGGPDTQYFGPGTRLTVL.

The chain combines TRBV6-5 with TRBJ1-3; D not resolved. The CDR3 totals 16 residues. Per germline, CDR1 MNHEY and CDR2 SVGAGI. V was trimmed by 5 bases and J by 0 bases, leaving 14 bases between them. CDR3 in DNA: TGTGCCAGCAGTCGCTCGACGGTATCCTCTGGAAACACCATATATTTT. This gives the protein CASSRSTVSSGNTIYF.

This clonotype was counted ten times or more. The rearrangement uses TRBV7-2 and TRBJ2-5, with D possibly being TRBD2 (5 bases). This CDR3 is 17 amino acids long. Germline V lookup: CDR1 SGHTA, CDR2 FQGNSA. V was clipped by 2 bases and J by 4 bases, with 20 bases between them. CDR3 protein: CASSLTGLTLDGETQYF. As DNA, the CDR3 is TGTGCCAGCAGCTTAACTGGACTCACCTTGGATGGAGAGACCCAGTACTTC.

V is TRBV5-5 and J is TRBJ2-3; 12 bases are a match to TRBD2. The CDR3 has 16 amino acids. J was trimmed by 2 bases and V by 3 bases; bases with no gene match: 4. CDR1 is SGHKS and CDR2 is YYEKEE in the germline V gene (reference sequence). The chain's CDR3 is CASSSGLAGNTDTQYF. CDR3 DNA: TGTGCCAGCAGCTCAGGACTAGCGGGAAACACAGATACGCAGTATTTT.

Many counts were recorded for this clonotype. The chain is built from TRBV15 and TRBJ2-1; D possibly corresponds to TRBD1 (6 bases). The CDR3 has 12 amino acids. Trimming stripped 9 bases from V and 3 bases from J, with 9 bases between. Germline assignment: CDR1 LNHNV and CDR2 YYDKDF (reference sequence). CDR3 DNA sequence: TGTGCCACTGGGGGCAACTACAATGAGCAGTTCTTC. This gives the protein CATGGNYNEQFF. The full variable domain, completed using reference TRBV15 and TRBJ2-1, is DAMVIQNPRYQVTQFGKPVTLSCSQTLNHNVMYWYQQKSSQAPKLLFHYYDKDFNNEADTPDNFQSRRPNTSFCFLDIRSPGLGDTAMYLCATGGNYNEQFFGPGTRLTVL.

This clonotype was recorded many times. CDR3 sequence reads: CSAKTPGLVETQYF. The CDR3 bases are TGCAGTGCGAAAACCCCGGGACTAGTGGAGACCCAGTACTTC. The V call is TRBV20-1, the J call TRBJ2-5, with 8 bases lining up with TRBD2. Germline lookup yields CDR1 DFQATT and CDR2 SNEGSKA (reference sequence). With 6 bases clipped from V and 5 bases from J, the junction kept 11 bases outside the gene matches. This CDR3 has 14 residues.

This chain connects TRBV7-2 to TRBJ2-7, with 9 bases lining up with TRBD2. The CDR3 runs 16 residues. The V segment lost 4 bases and the J segment 2 bases; nucleotides outside the gene matches: 9. Germline V CDR1 and CDR2: SGHTA, FQGNSA. CDR3 loop: CASSSTTSGSPYEQYF. The CDR3 DNA sequence: TGTGCCAGCAGCTCCACAACTAGCGGGTCCCCCTACGAGCAGTACTTC.

This clonotype has a count of ten or more. V usage is TRBV29-1 and J usage is TRBJ2-7, with 10 bases that match TRBD2. Germline V gene sequence: CDR1 SQVTM, CDR2 ANQGSEA. CDR3 length: 19 amino acids. V was pared by 6 bases and J by 1 base, with 21 bases of the junction left unmatched. The CDR3, as DNA: TGCAGCGTCCCCGGTTGGAGCGGGGGGGCGCCTAACCAATCCTACGAGCAGTACGTC. Translation: CSVPGWSGGAPNQSYEQYV.

This clonotype was counted a few times. The gene calls are TRBV7-2 and TRBJ2-2, with D unresolved. V gave up 5 bases and J gave up 1 base, with 8 bases separating them. This CDR3 region has 14 residues. CDR1 is SGHTA and CDR2 is FQGNSA in the germline V gene. Here the CDR3 DNA reads TGTGCCAGCAGCCCCCTTGGGAACACCGGGGAGCTGTTTTTT. Translating it yields CASSPLGNTGELFF.

This chain links TRBV21-1 with TRBJ2-1. TRBV21-1 is flagged as a pseudogene. The CDR3 is 13 residues long. CDR3: CASSHLGFNEQFF. The CDR3 region has the DNA TGTGCCAGCAGCCACCTGGGATTTAATGAGCAGTTCTTC.

This chain connects TRBV5-1 to TRBJ1-1; D ambiguous. Deletions cut 6 bases from V and 1 base from J, with 10 bases between. This CDR3 has 13 residues. CDR1 SGHRS and CDR2 YFSETQ come from the germline V gene. The CDR3 loop reads CASIRDKNTEAFF. CDR3 DNA: TGCGCCAGCATCCGCGACAAGAACACTGAAGCTTTCTTT.